These 3 T cell receptor beta chains were sequenced from one sample in a study of cytomegalovirus exposure and HLA in healthy donors. Primers: 60 Vbeta forward and 13 Jbeta reverse. Assay: immunoSEQ multiplex PCR; the TCRdb copy retains only in-frame clones and omits some. The sample contains over 95,000 clones, about 80% of which appear only once. The sequenced sample consisted of PBMCs. The source is a young woman in good health and CMV-seropositive.

The chain links TRBV6-5 to TRBJ1-2, with a tentative D call TRBD1 (6 bases). Germline V CDR1 and CDR2: MNHEY, SVGAGI. This CDR3 comprises 12 residues. Trimming removed 5 bases at V and 5 bases at J, with 9 bases between. The CDR3 region has the DNA TGTGCCAGCAGTGCAGGGGTTTATGGCTACACCTTC. It codes for CASSAGVYGYTF.

A remark on this clone: Compared with germline, one end of the junction differs, possibly owing to a read error. In the same sample, other DNA sequences code for this CDR3. The rearrangement joins TRBV5-1 to TRBJ1-6; D is possibly TRBD1 (5 bases). Germline loops: CDR1 SGHRS, CDR2 YFSETQ. The CDR3 has 16 residues. The DNA for the CDR3 is TGCGCCAGCAGCTTGGGGTTCGGGGGGAATAATTCACCCCTCCACTTC. Translating it yields CASSLGFGGNNSPLHF.

The V gene is TRBV14, the J gene TRBJ1-4; D unclear. With 4 bases removed from V and 3 bases from J, the gap between germline ends came to 9 bases. The germline gives CDR1 SGHDN, CDR2 FVKESK. This CDR3 contains 14 residues. The CDR3 loop reads CASSPRVSNEKLFF. The CDR3 bases are TGTGCCAGCAGCCCCCGGGTCTCTAATGAAAAACTGTTTTTT.